This TCR beta chain was sequenced in a study of cytomegalovirus exposure and HLA in healthy donors. The study, taken as a whole, reports: In a later analysis, HLA-associated beta chains showed higher expansion and lower generation probabilities than comparable chains.

Turning to this clone: Its target is not known.

Primers: 60 Vbeta forward and 13 Jbeta reverse. Clones were sequenced by immunoSEQ multiplex PCR, and TCRdb holds only the in-frame ones, with some missing. Of about 200,000 clones in the sample, approximately 86% were seen once. Trimming took 8 bases from V and 7 from J; bases not matched to a gene: 5. Per germline, CDR1 MNHNS and CDR2 SASEGT. The CDR3 loop spans 13 amino acids. The sequenced material came from PBMCs. This TCR derives from a woman aged 18-30 years in good health and CMV-seronegative. The chain has TRBV6-1 and TRBJ1-6; TRBD1 matches at 7 bases. The DNA for the CDR3 is TGTGCCAGCCAGCGACAGGGAAATTCACCCCTCCACTTT. The encoded protein is CASQRQGNSPLHF.